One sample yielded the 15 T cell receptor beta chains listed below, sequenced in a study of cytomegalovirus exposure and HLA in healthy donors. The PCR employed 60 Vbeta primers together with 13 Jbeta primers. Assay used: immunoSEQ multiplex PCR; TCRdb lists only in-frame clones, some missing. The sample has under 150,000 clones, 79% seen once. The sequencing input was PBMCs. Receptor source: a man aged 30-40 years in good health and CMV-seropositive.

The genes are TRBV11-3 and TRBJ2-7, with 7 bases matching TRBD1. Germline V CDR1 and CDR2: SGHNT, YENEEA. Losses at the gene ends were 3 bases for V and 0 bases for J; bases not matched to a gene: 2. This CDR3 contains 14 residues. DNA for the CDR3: TGTGCCAGCAGCTTGGGACAGAGCTCCTACGAGCAGTACTTC. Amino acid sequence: CASSLGQSSYEQYF.

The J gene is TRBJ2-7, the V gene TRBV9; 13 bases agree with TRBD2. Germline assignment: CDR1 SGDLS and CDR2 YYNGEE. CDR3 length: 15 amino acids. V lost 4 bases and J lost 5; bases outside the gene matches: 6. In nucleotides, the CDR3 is TGTGCCAGCAGCCCTTTCGGGACTAGCGGGAACGAGCAGTACTTC. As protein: CASSPFGTSGNEQYF.

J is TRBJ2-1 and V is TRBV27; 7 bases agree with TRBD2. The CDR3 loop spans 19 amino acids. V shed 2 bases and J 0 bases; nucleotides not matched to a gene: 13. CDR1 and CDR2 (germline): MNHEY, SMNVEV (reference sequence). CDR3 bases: TGTGCCAGCAGTTTACCTTTCGGGGGAGGGCCCCCCTCCTACAATGAGCAGTTCTTC. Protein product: CASSLPFGGGPPSYNEQFF.

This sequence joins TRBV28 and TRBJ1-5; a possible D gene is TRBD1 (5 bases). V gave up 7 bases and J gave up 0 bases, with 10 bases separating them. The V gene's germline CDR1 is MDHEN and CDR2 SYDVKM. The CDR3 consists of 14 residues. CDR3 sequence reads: CASTAGGSNQPQHF. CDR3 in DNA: TGTGCCAGCACCGCCGGGGGTAGCAATCAGCCCCAGCATTTT.

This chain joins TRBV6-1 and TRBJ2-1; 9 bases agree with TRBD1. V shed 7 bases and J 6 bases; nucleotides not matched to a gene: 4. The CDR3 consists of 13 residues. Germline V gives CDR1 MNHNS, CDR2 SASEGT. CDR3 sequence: CASTDRGFNEQFF. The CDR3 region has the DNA TGTGCCAGCACGGACAGGGGATTCAATGAGCAGTTCTTC.

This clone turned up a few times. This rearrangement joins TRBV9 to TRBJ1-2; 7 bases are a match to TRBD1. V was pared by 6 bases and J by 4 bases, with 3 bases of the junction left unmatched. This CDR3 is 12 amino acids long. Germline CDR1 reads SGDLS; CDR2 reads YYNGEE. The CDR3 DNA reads TGTGCCAGCAAGGGGGCGGGCTATGGCTACACCTTC. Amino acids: CASKGAGYGYTF.

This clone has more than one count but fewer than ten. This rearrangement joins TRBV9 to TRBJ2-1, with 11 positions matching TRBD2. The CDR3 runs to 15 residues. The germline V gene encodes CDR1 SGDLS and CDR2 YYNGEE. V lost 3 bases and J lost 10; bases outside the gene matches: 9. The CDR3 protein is CASSALRTSGSEQFF. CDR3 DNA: TGTGCCAGCAGCGCCCTCAGGACTAGCGGGTCCGAGCAGTTCTTC. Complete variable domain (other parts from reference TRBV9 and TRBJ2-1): DSGVTQTPKHLITATGQRVTLRCSPRSGDLSVYWYQQSLDQGLQFLIQYYNGEERAKGNILERFSAQQFPDLHSELNLSSLELGDSALYFCASSALRTSGSEQFFGPGTRLTVL.

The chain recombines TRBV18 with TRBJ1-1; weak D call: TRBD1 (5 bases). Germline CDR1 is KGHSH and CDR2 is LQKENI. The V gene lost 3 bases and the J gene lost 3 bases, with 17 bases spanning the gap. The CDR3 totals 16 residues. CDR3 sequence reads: CASSPGGRGEDTEAFF. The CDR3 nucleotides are TGTGCCAGCTCACCGGGTGGGAGGGGAGAAGACACTGAAGCTTTCTTT.

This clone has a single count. In nucleotides, the CDR3 is TGTGCCAGCAGGCCAACAGGGCCCACTGAAGCTTTCTTT. This translates into CASRPTGPTEAFF. The chain couples TRBV9 to TRBJ1-1, with D perhaps matching TRBD1 (6 bases). V shed 5 bases and J shed 4 bases, with 12 bases lying between them. This CDR3 is 13 amino acids long. CDR1 and CDR2 from the germline V gene are SGDLS and YYNGEE.

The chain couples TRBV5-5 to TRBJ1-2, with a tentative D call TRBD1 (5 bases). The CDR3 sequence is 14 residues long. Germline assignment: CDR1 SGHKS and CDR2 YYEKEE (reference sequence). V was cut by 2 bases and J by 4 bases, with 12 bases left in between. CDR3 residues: CASSFSGLSYGYTF. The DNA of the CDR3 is TGTGCCAGCAGCTTTTCAGGGTTAAGCTATGGCTACACCTTC.

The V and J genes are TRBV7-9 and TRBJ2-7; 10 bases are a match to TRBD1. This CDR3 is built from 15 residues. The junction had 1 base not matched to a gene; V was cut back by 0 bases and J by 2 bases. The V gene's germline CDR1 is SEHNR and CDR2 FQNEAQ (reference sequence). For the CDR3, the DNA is TGTGCCAGCAGCTTAGCGACAGGGGGCCCCTACGAGCAGTACTTC. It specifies CASSLATGGPYEQYF.

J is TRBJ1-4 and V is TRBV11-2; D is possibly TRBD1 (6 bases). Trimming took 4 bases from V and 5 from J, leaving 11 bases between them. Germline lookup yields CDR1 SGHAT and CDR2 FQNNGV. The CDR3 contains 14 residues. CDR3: CASSSRGLNEKLFF. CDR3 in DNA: TGTGCCAGCAGCTCCAGGGGTTTAAATGAAAAACTGTTTTTT. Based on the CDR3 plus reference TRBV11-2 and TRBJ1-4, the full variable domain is EAGVAQSPRYKIIEKRQSVAFWCNPISGHATLYWYQQILGQGPKLLIQFQNNGVVDDSQLPKDRFSAERLKGVDSTLKIQPAKLEDSAVYLCASSSRGLNEKLFFGSGTQLSVL.

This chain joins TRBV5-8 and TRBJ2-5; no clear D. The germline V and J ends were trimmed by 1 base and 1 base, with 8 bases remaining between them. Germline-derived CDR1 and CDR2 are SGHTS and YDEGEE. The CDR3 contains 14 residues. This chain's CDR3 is CASSLFRFQETQYF. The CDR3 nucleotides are TGTGCCAGCAGCTTGTTCAGGTTCCAAGAGACCCAGTACTTC. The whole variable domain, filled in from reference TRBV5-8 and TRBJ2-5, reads EAGVTQSPTHLIKTRGQQATLRCSPISGHTSVYWYQQALGLGLQFLLWYDEGEERNRGNFPPRFSGRQFPNYSSELNVNALELEDSALYLCASSLFRFQETQYFGPGTRLLVL.

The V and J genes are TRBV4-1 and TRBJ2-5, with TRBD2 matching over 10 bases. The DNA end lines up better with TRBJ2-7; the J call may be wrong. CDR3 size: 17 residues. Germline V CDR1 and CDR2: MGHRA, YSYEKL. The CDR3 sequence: CASSQDASGSSSYEQYF. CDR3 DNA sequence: TGCGCCAGCAGCCAAGATGCTAGCGGGAGTTCATCCTACGAGCAGTACTTC.

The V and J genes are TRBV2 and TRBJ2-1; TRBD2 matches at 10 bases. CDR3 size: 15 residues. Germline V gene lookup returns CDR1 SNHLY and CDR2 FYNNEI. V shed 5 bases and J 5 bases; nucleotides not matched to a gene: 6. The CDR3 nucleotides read TGTGCCAGCAGTTCATTAGCGGGGGGTAACAATGAGCAGTTCTTC. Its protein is CASSSLAGGNNEQFF.